This T cell receptor (beta chain) was recorded in a study of T-cell reconstitution after alpha-beta-depleted transplantation in children. Comment on this clonotype: What it binds is unknown.

The CDR3 is made up of 15 amino acids. Germline CDR1 and CDR2: SGHTA and FQGNSA. V gave up 2 bases and J gave up 1 base; unmatched junction bases: 5. Study outcomes and limitations: Expanded clones from the graft, numbering several hundred, reportedly supplied alpha-beta T cells about two months after transplant. Surviving recipient T cells and intrathymic progenitors accounted for some patients' high TCRbeta diversity at day 60. T-cell numbers and diversity, one year after transplant, stemmed largely from T cells that were newly produced.

TCRbeta library construction was performed incorporating unique molecular identifiers. TCRdb recomputed calls from the PCR reads with MiXCR, one row per CDR3 protein. The sample has 500,000 to 650,000 distinct CDR3 sequences, over 10% seen once. The V and J genes are TRBV7-2 and TRBJ2-7; the match to TRBD1 covers 7 bases. The TCR originated in a female patient aged 2 to 10 who had a stem cell transplant for aplastic anemia, so the T cells may come from the graft donor. The source was PBMCs, mostly from graft donor cells, collected 180 days after TCRalphabeta/CD19-depleted stem cell transplant. DNA of the CDR3: TGTGCCAGCAGCTTACTGACAGGGAGATCCTACGAGCAGTACTTC. Its protein is CASSLLTGRSYEQYF.